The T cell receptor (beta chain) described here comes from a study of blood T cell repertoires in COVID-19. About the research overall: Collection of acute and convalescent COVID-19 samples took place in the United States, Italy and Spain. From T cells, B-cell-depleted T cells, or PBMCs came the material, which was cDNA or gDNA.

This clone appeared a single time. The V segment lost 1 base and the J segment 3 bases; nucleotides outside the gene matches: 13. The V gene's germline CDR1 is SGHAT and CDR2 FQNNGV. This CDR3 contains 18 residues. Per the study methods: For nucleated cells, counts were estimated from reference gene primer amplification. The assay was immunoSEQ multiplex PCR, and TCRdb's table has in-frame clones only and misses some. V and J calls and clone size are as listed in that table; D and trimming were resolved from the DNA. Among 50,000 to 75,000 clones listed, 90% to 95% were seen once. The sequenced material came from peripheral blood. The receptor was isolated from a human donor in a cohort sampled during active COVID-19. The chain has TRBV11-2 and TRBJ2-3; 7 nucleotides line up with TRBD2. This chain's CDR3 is CASSLGGGLFGGTDTQYF. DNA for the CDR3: TGTGCCAGCAGCTTAGGGGGAGGGTTATTCGGCGGTACAGATACGCAGTATTTT.